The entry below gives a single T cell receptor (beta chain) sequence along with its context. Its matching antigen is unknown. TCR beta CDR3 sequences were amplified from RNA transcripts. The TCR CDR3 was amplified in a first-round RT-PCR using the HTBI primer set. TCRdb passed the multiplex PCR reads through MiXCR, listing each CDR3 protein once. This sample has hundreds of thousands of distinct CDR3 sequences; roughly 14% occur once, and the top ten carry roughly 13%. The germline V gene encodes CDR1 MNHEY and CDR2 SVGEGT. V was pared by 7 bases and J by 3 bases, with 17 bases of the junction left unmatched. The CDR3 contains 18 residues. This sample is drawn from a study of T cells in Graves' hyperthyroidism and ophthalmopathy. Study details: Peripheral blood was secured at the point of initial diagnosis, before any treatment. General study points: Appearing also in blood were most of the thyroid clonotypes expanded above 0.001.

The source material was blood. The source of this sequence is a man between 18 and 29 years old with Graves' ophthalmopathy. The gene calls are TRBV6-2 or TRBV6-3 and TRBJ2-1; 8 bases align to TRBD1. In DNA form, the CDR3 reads TGTGCCAGCACCGACGAAGATCAGGGGGCCTCCTACTACAATGAGCAGTTCTTC. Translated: CASTDEDQGASYYNEQFF.